These 8 T cell receptor beta chains share one sample of origin, sequenced in a study of T cell changes during pregnancy in multiple sclerosis. Only in-frame clones appear in the TCRdb table, and some are missing; sequencing was by immunoSEQ multiplex PCR. The repertoire holds tens of thousands of clones, with approximately 89% as singletons. The sample in question was CD4+ T cells from peripheral blood mononuclear cells, obtained after pregnancy. The receptors derive from a female donor in good health, enrolled as a control in a pregnancy study.

The CDR3 sequence: CASIGGGSYGYTF. For the CDR3, the DNA is TGTGCCAGTATAGGTGGGGGGAGCTATGGCTACACCTTC. V usage is TRBV2 and J usage is TRBJ1-2; D is perhaps TRBD1 (5 bases). Per germline, CDR1 SNHLY and CDR2 FYNNEI. The V end lost 9 bases, the J end lost 4 bases, and 15 bases lay between the germline ends. This CDR3 has 13 amino acids.

V is TRBV5-6 and J is TRBJ1-5, with D possibly matching TRBD1 (6 bases). CDR1 is SGHDT, CDR2 YYEEEE, per germline. The V end lost 4 bases, the J end lost 4 bases, and 18 bases lay between the germline ends. This CDR3 comprises 16 residues. Written as DNA, the CDR3 is TGTGCCAGCAGCCGGACAGACAGAGGGTGGAATCAGCCCCAGCATTTT. Amino acids: CASSRTDRGWNQPQHF. The variable domain in full, with the rest retrieved from reference TRBV5-6 and TRBJ1-5, is DAGVTQSPTHLIKTRGQQVTLRCSPKSGHDTVSWYQQALGQGPQFIFQYYEEEERQRGNFPDRFSGHQFPNYSSELNVNALLLGDSALYLCASSRTDRGWNQPQHFGDGTRLSIL.

The V gene is TRBV5-1, the J gene TRBJ2-7, with D unclear. The CDR3 has 13 amino acids. Germline lookup yields CDR1 SGHRS and CDR2 YFSETQ. Trimming took 1 base from V and 2 from J, leaving 7 bases between them. Here the CDR3 DNA reads TGCGCCAGCAGCTTGTTGGAGACCTACGAGCAGTACTTC. As protein: CASSLLETYEQYF.

This clone was observed a single time. CDR3 sequence reads: CASSAMRGNIQYF. In DNA, the CDR3 is TGTGCCAGCAGCGCCATGAGGGGGAACATTCAGTACTTC. This chain connects TRBV7-2 to TRBJ2-4, with D perhaps matching TRBD1 (6 bases). CDR3 length equals 13 residues. Germline assignment: CDR1 SGHTA and CDR2 FQGNSA. V lost 5 bases and J lost 7, with 12 bases in between.

The V call is TRBV5-1, the J call TRBJ2-1; the match to TRBD2 covers 8 bases. V gave up 0 bases and J gave up 3 bases; unmatched junction bases: 8. The germline V gene encodes CDR1 SGHRS and CDR2 YFSETQ. This CDR3 is 17 amino acids long. In DNA form, the CDR3 reads TGCGCCAGCAGCTTGGGAGCGGGGGCGAACTACTACAATGAGCAGTTCTTC. Its translation: CASSLGAGANYYNEQFF.

The chain couples TRBV11-2 to TRBJ2-3; TRBD2 agrees at 8 bases. V dropped 1 base and J dropped 0; count of bases not matched to a gene: 3. The CDR3 has 16 amino acids. Germline assignment: CDR1 SGHAT and CDR2 FQNNGV. The DNA for the CDR3 is TGTGCCAGCAGCTTAGGTGCGGGGGGAAGCACAGATACGCAGTATTTT. Translating gives CASSLGAGGSTDTQYF.

This rearrangement joins TRBV5-4 to TRBJ2-1, with 11 bases matching TRBD2. CDR3 length: 16 amino acids. V lost 4 bases, J lost 4 bases, and 7 bases stayed unmatched. CDR1 is SGHNT and CDR2 is YYREEE in the germline V gene (reference sequence). The CDR3 DNA follows: TGTGCCAGCAGCAAATTAGCGGGAGGGACTTACAATGAGCAGTTCTTC. As protein: CASSKLAGGTYNEQFF.

The J gene is TRBJ2-1, the V gene TRBV29-1; D uncertain. The V end lost 3 bases, the J end lost 2 bases, and 8 bases lay between the germline ends. This CDR3 contains 13 residues. From germline, CDR1 is SQVTM and CDR2 ANQGSEA. The CDR3 sequence: CSVDGSTYNEQFF. CDR3 sequence (DNA): TGCAGCGTTGATGGTAGTACCTACAATGAGCAGTTCTTC.